The clone carrying this T cell receptor (beta chain) was observed many times. A clone one base away is much larger, so this may be a read error. The CDR3 is 11 residues long. CDR1 and CDR2 (germline): MNHNS, SASEGT. The data stem from a study of T cells in Graves' hyperthyroidism and ophthalmopathy. Absent ophthalmopathy progression within 18 months defined stable Graves' hyperthyroidism. The diagnoses drew upon clinical symptoms, serum thyroxine and TRAb, thyroid ultrasound and orbital computed tomography. Each 10 ml fresh peripheral blood draw supplied the PBMCs. There were TCR beta CDR3 regions amplified from RNA transcripts. Researchers ran a first-round RT-PCR on the TCR CDR3 using the HTBI primer set. TCRdb used MiXCR to reprocess the multiplex PCR reads, holding one entry per CDR3 protein. This repertoire shows some 550,000 distinct CDR3 sequences, about a fifth found once; its top ten account for about a quarter.

Sample: blood. V and J are TRBV6-1 and TRBJ2-5; the D is unclear. The clonotype comes from a man in his late teens or twenties with Graves' hyperthyroidism. CDR3 in DNA: TGTGCCAGCAAGTCGAGTTGGACCAAGTACTTC. Translating it yields CASKSSWTKYF.